This TCR beta chain stems from a study of cytomegalovirus exposure and HLA in healthy donors. 60 Vbeta and 13 Jbeta primers were used in PCR. The table came from immunoSEQ multiplex PCR; TCRdb's copy has only in-frame clones and leaves some out. The table has about 150,000 clones, about 74% seen once; the top ten hold roughly 4.2%. Regarding this clone: Its antigen is not identified.

General study results and limits: Because they were indistinguishable, some V segments, including TRBV6-2 and TRBV6-3, were excluded. Reportedly, HLA-A and HLA-B alleles of most subjects were accurately predicted from TCR beta. The authors enumerated 180 or so TCR beta chains as linked to cytomegalovirus.

The CDR3 extends over 15 amino acids. The germline V and J ends were trimmed by 0 bases and 7 bases, with 15 bases remaining between them. From germline, CDR1 is LGHNA and CDR2 YNFKEQ. The TCR comes from a woman aged 40 to 50 in good health and CMV-seronegative. The sample consisted of PBMCs. The chain uses TRBV4-2 and TRBJ1-1; possibly TRBD1 for D (6 bases). In DNA form, the CDR3 reads TGTGCCAGCAGCCAAGATGGGAACAGGGATAATGAAGCTTTCTTT. Encoded protein: CASSQDGNRDNEAFF.